The rows below give T cell receptor beta chains drawn from one sample of a study of cytotoxic CD8 clonotypes in ibrutinib-treated CLL. Using immunoSEQ multiplex PCR, the repertoire was profiled, and TCRdb retains in-frame clones only, with some absent. Of 160,000 or so clones listed, more than 80% are singletons. Sample: PBMCs, taken after 24 months of ibrutinib treatment. The receptors were gathered from a human donor with chronic lymphocytic leukemia. Each CDR3 is given with its conserved first and last residue. The order of the fields is J gene, clone size, V gene, CDR3 protein. Size is omitted from some rows. Given values are once, few, many or a class for expanded clones.

>TRBJ2-7|few|TRBV5-1
CASSLRTGSEQYF
>TRBJ2-2|.|TRBV19
CASTPGTSGGGELFF
>TRBJ1-4|.|TRBV5-3
CARSLRALQGHINEKLFF
>TRBJ2-1|.|TRBV7-2
CASSYSADSSYNEQFF
>TRBJ1-4|.|TRBV5-1
CASSLYGVLATNEKLFF
>TRBJ1-5|.|TRBV7-2
CASSLDTPEPQHF
>TRBJ1-5|.|TRBV6-1
CASNRALGEQPQHF
>TRBJ2-2|.|TRBV4-2
CASSQGSAVPNTGELFF
>TRBJ2-5|.|TRBV5-6
CASIRQGWETQYF
>TRBJ1-1|.|TRBV5-6
CASSFLGSVITEAFF
>TRBJ2-7|.|TRBV4-3
CASSQDLDTKLYEQYF
>TRBJ2-6|.|TRBV6-6
CATLDWTGANVLTF